The rows below give T cell receptor beta chains drawn from one sample of a study of human T cells and chemical hapten exposure. TCRdb used MiXCR to reprocess the RACE reads, holding one entry per CDR3 protein. The repertoire holds 300,000 to 350,000 distinct CDR3 sequences, with under 9% as singletons. Specimen: whole blood, collected in connection with sensitization to the hapten diphenylcyclopropenone (DPC). Every receptor here comes from a woman under 30 with alopecia areata. Some clones in this sample may be carry-over from other donors' samples. CDR3s include the opening cysteine and the closing phenylalanine or tryptophan. The order of the fields is CDR3 protein, CDR3 DNA, clone size, V gene, D gene, J gene. The D gene is left open where the match is weak. The size field is filled for only some rows; it gives once, few, many or a size class.

CASSQERFQETQYF	TGCGCCAGCAGCCAAGAGAGGTTCCAAGAGACCCAGTACTTC	NA	TRBV4-3	NA	TRBJ2-5
CAINSDSFYGYTF	TGTGCCATCAATTCGGACAGCTTCTATGGCTACACCTTC	NA	TRBV10-3	NA	TRBJ1-2
CASSREGEETQYF	TGTGCCAGCAGCCGGGAAGGCGAAGAGACCCAGTACTTC	many	TRBV3-1	NA	TRBJ2-5
CASSQGYRADSGANVLTF	TGTGCCAGCAGCCAGGGGTACAGGGCCGATTCTGGGGCCAACGTCCTGACTTTC	many	TRBV6-2/TRBV6-3	NA	TRBJ2-6
CASSSAAGYTF	TGTGCCAGCAGCTCAGCAGCCGGCTACACCTTC	few	TRBV6-5	NA	TRBJ1-2
CASSLTSGGRDTQYF	TGTGCCAGCAGTTTAACTAGCGGGGGAAGGGATACGCAGTATTTT	many	TRBV12-3/TRBV12-4	TRBD2	TRBJ2-3
CASGLGSDTEAFF	TGTGCTAGTGGTTTAGGGTCGGACACTGAAGCTTTCTTT	NA	TRBV12-5	NA	TRBJ1-1
CASTQPGTVTYNEQFF	TGTGCCAGCACCCAACCGGGGACAGTTACCTACAATGAGCAGTTCTTC	NA	TRBV7-2	TRBD1	TRBJ2-1
CASKPRGTHSYEQYF	TGCGCCAGCAAGCCGCGGGGCACCCACTCCTACGAGCAGTACTTC	many	TRBV5-1	NA	TRBJ2-7
CASSLRGQGAISKNIQYF	TGTGCCAGCAGCTTAAGGGGACAGGGGGCGATATCCAAAAACATTCAGTACTTC	many	TRBV7-3	TRBD1	TRBJ2-4
CASSQRPRRNEKLFF	TGTGCCAGCAGCCAAAGGCCCAGGCGTAATGAAAAACTGTTTTTT	once	TRBV3-1	NA	TRBJ1-4
CASSYRGQGTYTIYF	TGTGCCAGCAGTTACAGGGGACAGGGAACGTACACCATATATTTT	once	TRBV6-5	TRBD1	TRBJ1-3
CASSSSNSGYNEQFF	TGTGCCAGCAGCTCCTCAAATTCTGGGTATAATGAGCAGTTCTTC	NA	TRBV7-9	NA	TRBJ2-1
CASSQGGAAYEQYF	TGTGCCAGCAGCCAAGGAGGGGCAGCCTACGAGCAGTACTTC	NA	TRBV3-1	NA	TRBJ2-7
CSVVQGLTDTQYF	TGCAGCGTGGTACAGGGCCTTACAGATACGCAGTATTTT	many	TRBV29-1	NA	TRBJ2-3
CASSPGGVFQPQHF	TGCGCCAGCAGCCCAGGGGGCGTCTTTCAGCCCCAGCATTTT	few	TRBV5-1	TRBD1	TRBJ1-5
CASSGSSGGYNEQFF	TGTGCCAGCAGTGGGAGTAGCGGGGGTTACAATGAGCAGTTCTTC	NA	TRBV2	TRBD2	TRBJ2-1
CASSLGTSGGIDEQFF	TGTGCCAGCAGCCTCGGGACTAGCGGGGGTATAGATGAGCAGTTCTTC	NA	TRBV7-9	TRBD2	TRBJ2-1
CASSSFRTDTQYF	TGTGCCAGCAGCTCGTTTCGGACAGATACGCAGTATTTT	NA	TRBV7-2	NA	TRBJ2-3
CASSYGTVETQYF	TGTGCCAGCAGTTACGGGACGGTGGAGACCCAGTACTTC	many	TRBV6-5	NA	TRBJ2-5
CASSLEAGRVQYF	TGTGCCAGCAGCTTAGAAGCGGGGAGAGTGCAGTACTTC	many	TRBV7-2	TRBD2	TRBJ2-7
CASSFRRGAGADTQYF	TGTGCCAGCAGCTTTAGGCGGGGGGCCGGGGCAGATACGCAGTATTTT	many	TRBV11-2	TRBD2	TRBJ2-3
CASRKKEAFF	TGTGCCAGCAGGAAAAAAGAAGCTTTCTTT	once	TRBV21-1	NA	TRBJ1-1
CASSFSGNGEQFF	TGTGCCAGCAGCTTCTCAGGGAATGGTGAGCAGTTCTTC	few	TRBV11-2	NA	TRBJ2-1
CASSPGQGGTYEQYF	TGTGCCAGCTCACCGGGACAGGGAGGGACCTACGAGCAGTACTTC	many	TRBV18	TRBD1	TRBJ2-7
CSVVGRENTEAFF	TGCAGCGTTGTAGGCAGGGAGAACACTGAAGCTTTCTTT	NA	TRBV29-1	NA	TRBJ1-1
CSARSKDRPYEQYF	TGCAGTGCTAGATCGAAGGACAGACCCTACGAGCAGTACTTC	NA	TRBV20-1	NA	TRBJ2-7
CASSQEVGGGMLTGELFF	TGCGCCAGCAGCCAAGAGGTGGGCGGGGGGATGCTCACCGGGGAGCTGTTTTTT	many	TRBV4-3	TRBD2	TRBJ2-2
CASSPSINRDTGAFF	TGTGCCAGCTCACCCTCCATTAACAGGGACACTGGAGCTTTCTTT	NA	TRBV18	NA	TRBJ1-1
CSARVSRGEYEQYF	TGCAGTGCTAGAGTATCGCGGGGGGAGTACGAGCAGTACTTC	NA	TRBV20-1	TRBD2	TRBJ2-7
CASSSSTGTLESYGYTF	TGTGCCAGCAGCTCGAGCACCGGGACTCTGGAGTCCTATGGCTACACCTTC	few	TRBV5-4	NA	TRBJ1-2
CSARKAEGEQYF	TGCAGTGCTAGAAAGGCCGAGGGCGAGCAGTACTTC	NA	TRBV20-1	NA	TRBJ2-7
CASSQDRATYGYTF	TGCGCCAGCAGCCAAGATCGGGCCACGTATGGCTACACCTTC	few	TRBV4-1	NA	TRBJ1-2
CASSRGGGETQYF	TGTGCCAGCAGCCGAGGGGGCGGTGAGACCCAGTACTTC	many	TRBV6-5	TRBD1	TRBJ2-5
CASSYNTIAGPNTGELFF	TGTGCCAGCAGTTACAATACAATTGCGGGTCCGAACACCGGGGAGCTGTTTTTT	NA	TRBV12-3/TRBV12-4	NA	TRBJ2-2
CASRLGAEGANVLTF	TGTGCCAGCAGGTTAGGGGCGGAGGGGGCCAACGTCCTGACTTTC	NA	TRBV7-9	NA	TRBJ2-6
CASSFEGSSTDTQYF	TGTGCCAGCAGCTTTGAGGGATCTAGCACAGATACGCAGTATTTT	NA	TRBV11-3	NA	TRBJ2-3
CASRVTGRGSPLHF	TGTGCCAGCAGGGTGACAGGGAGAGGTTCACCCCTCCACTTT	NA	TRBV12-3/TRBV12-4	TRBD1	TRBJ1-6
CASSKALGPGYGYTF	TGTGCCAGCAGCAAAGCGCTGGGGCCGGGCTATGGCTACACCTTC	few	TRBV21-1	NA	TRBJ1-2